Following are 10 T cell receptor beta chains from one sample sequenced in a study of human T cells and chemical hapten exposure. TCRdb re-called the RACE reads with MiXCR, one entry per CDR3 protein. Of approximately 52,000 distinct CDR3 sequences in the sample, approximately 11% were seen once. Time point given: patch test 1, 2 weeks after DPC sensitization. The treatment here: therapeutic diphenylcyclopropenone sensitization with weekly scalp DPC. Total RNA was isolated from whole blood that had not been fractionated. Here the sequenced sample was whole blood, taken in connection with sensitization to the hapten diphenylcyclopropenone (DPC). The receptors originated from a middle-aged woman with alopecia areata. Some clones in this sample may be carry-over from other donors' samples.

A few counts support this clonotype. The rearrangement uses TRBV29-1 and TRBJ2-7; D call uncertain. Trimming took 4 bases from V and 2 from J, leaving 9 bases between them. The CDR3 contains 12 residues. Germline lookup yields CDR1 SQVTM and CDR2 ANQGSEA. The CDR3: CSVVGRAYEQYF. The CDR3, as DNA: TGCAGCGTTGTTGGCAGAGCCTACGAGCAGTACTTC.

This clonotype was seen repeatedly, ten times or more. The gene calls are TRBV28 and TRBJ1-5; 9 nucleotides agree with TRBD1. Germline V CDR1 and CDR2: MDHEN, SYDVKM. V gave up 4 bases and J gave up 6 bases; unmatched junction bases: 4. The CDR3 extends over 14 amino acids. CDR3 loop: CASSSGTGIQPQHF. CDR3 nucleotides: TGTGCCAGCAGTTCCGGGACAGGGATTCAGCCCCAGCATTTT.

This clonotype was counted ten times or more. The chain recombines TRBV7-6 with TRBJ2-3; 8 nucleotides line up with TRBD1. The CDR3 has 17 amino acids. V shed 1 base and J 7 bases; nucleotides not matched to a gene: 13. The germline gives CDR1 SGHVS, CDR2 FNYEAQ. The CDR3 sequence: CASSLVTGGQEPHTQYF. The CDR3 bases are TGTGCCAGCAGCTTAGTAACTGGGGGACAGGAGCCACATACGCAGTATTTT.

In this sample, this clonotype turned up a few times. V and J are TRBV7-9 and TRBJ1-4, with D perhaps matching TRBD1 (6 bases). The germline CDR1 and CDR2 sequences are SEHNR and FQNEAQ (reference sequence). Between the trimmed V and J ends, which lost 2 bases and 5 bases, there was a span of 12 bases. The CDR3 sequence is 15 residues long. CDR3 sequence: CASSLTTGANEKLFF. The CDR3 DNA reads TGTGCCAGCAGCTTAACGACAGGCGCGAATGAAAAACTGTTTTTT.

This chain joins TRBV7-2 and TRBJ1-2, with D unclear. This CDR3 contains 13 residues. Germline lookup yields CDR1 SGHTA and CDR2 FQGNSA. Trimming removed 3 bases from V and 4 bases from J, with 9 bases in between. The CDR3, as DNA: TGTGCCAGCAGCTTTTCAGTCTTCTATGGCTACACCTTC. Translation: CASSFSVFYGYTF.

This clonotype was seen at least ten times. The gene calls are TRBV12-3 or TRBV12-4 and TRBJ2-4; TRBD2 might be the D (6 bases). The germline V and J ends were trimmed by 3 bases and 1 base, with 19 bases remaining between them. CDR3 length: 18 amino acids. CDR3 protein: CASSFAFGTDSAKNIQYF. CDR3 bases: TGTGCCAGCAGTTTCGCCTTTGGGACTGACAGCGCCAAAAACATTCAGTACTTC.

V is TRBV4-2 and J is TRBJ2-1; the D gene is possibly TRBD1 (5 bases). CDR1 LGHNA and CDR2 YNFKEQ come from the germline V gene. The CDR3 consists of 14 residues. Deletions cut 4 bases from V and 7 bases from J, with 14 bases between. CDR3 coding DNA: TGTGCCAGCAGCCTCCAGGACATGGTAAATGAGCAGTTCTTC. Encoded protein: CASSLQDMVNEQFF.

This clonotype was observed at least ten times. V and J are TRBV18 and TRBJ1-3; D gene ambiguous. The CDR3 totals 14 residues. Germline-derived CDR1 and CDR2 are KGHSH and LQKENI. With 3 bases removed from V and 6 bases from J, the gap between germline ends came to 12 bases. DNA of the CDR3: TGTGCCAGCTCACCCGCGATTGGGGAAAACACCATATATTTT. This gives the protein CASSPAIGENTIYF.

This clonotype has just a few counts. Written as DNA, the CDR3 is TGTGCCTGGAGTGTACGGGACAAAAATTCACCCCTCCACTTT. Translated: CAWSVRDKNSPLHF. The chain is built from TRBV30 and TRBJ1-6; the D gene is possibly TRBD1 (6 bases). The CDR3 length is 14 residues. Deletions cut 0 bases from V and 7 bases from J, with 10 bases between. Looked up from germline, CDR1 is GTSNPN and CDR2 is SVGIG (reference sequence). Variable domain in full (rest from reference TRBV30 and TRBJ1-6): SQTIHQWPATLVQPVGSPLSLECTVEGTSNPNLYWYRQAAGRGLQLLFYSVGIGQISSEVPQNLSASRPQDRQFILSSKKLLLSDSGFYLCAWSVRDKNSPLHFGNGTRLTVT.

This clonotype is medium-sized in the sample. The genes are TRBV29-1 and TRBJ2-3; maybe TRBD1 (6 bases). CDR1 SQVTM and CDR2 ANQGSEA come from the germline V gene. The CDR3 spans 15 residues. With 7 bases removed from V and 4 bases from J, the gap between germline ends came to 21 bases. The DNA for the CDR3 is TGCAGCGCAGTCTTCCGACAGGTTGTCCCAGATACGCAGTATTTT. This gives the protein CSAVFRQVVPDTQYF.